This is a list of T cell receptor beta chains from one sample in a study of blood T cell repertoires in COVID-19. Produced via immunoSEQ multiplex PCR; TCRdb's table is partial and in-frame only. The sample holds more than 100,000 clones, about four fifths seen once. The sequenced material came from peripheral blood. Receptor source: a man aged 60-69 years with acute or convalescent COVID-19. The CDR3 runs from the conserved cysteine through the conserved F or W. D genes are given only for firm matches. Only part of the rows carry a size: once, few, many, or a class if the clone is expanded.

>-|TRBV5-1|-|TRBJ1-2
TGCGCCAGCAGCCAAGGGACACACAGCTACACCTTC
CASSQGTHSYTF
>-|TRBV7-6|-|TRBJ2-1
TGTGCCAGCAGCTCCCCGGTTGGTAGCGGCTCCTACAATGAGCAGTTCTTC
CASSSPVGSGSYNEQFF
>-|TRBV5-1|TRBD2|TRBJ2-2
TGCGCCAGCAGTTTGGCATCGGGACTAGCGGGAGTTCCCGGGGAGCTGTTTTTT
CASSLASGLAGVPGELFF
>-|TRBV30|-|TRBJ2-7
TGTGCCTGGAGTCCACGGGCGGGGCCCTACGAGCAGTACTTC
CAWSPRAGPYEQYF
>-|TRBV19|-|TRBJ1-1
TGTGCCAGTAGTAAAAGGGATTCGACAGGAATTCTCGGAGCTTTCTTT
CASSKRDSTGILGAFF
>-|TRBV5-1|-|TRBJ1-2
TGCGCCAGCAGCCCAACAGAAGCCTATGGCTACACCTTC
CASSPTEAYGYTF
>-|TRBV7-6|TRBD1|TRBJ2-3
TGTGCCAGCAGCCCTTATAACGGGGACAGGGAATTT
CASSPYNGDREF
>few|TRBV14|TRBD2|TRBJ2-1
TGTGCCAGCAGCCAAGGCCTTCTAGCGGGACCTCGCAATGAGCAGTTCTTC
CASSQGLLAGPRNEQFF
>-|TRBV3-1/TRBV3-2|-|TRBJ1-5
TGTGCCAGCAGCCAAGAAGAGGGGGAACAGCCCCAGCATTTT
CASSQEEGEQPQHF
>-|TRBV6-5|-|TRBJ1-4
TGTGCCAGCACCGGGCGTCAGGGGAATGAAAAACTGTTTTTT
CASTGRQGNEKLFF
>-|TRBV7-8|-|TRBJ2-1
TGTGCCAGCAGCTTAGGTCCTAGCAGCTTCTTC
CASSLGPSSFF
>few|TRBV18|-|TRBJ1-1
TGTGCCAGCTCACTTGACAGATTCAGAAACACTGAAGCTTTCTTT
CASSLDRFRNTEAFF
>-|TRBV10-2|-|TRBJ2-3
TGCGCCAGCAGGGCAATCACACCGGATACGCAGTATTTT
CASRAITPDTQYF
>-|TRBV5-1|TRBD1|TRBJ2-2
TGCGCCAGCAGCGACCCGGGACAGGGGTTAGTCGGGGAGCTGTTTTTT
CASSDPGQGLVGELFF
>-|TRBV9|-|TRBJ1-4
TGTGCCAGCAGTCGGAGCCCCTCAACTAATGAAAAACTGTTTTTT
CASSRSPSTNEKLFF
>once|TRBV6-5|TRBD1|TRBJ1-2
TGTGCCAGCAGTTCCCGACAGGGGGCTAATGGCTACACCTTC
CASSSRQGANGYTF
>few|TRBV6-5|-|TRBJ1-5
TGTGCCAGCAGTTCCTCAGGGGTTCAGCCCCAGCATTTT
CASSSSGVQPQHF
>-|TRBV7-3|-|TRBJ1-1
TGTGCCAGCAGCGTAGACACCAGGGTTGTCACTGAAGCTTTCTTT
CASSVDTRVVTEAFF
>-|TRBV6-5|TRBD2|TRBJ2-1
TGTGCCAGCAGTTTCTCTAGCGGGAGTTCTGAGCAGTTCTTC
CASSFSSGSSEQFF
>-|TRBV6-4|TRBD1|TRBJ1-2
TGTGCCAGCAGTGAGATACCGGGACAGGGATATGGCTACACCTTC
CASSEIPGQGYGYTF